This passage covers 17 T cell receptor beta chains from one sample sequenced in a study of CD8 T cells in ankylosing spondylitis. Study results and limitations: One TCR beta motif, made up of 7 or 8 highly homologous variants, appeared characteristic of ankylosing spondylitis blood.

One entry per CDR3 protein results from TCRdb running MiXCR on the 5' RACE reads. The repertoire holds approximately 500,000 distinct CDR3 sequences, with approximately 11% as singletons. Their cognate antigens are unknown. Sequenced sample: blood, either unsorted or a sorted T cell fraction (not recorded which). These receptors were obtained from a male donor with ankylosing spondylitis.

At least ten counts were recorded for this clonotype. The CDR3 coding sequence is TGTGCCATCAGTGACACGAACACTGAAGCTTTCTTT. Translated, it gives CAISDTNTEAFF. The genes are TRBV10-3 and TRBJ1-1, with no clear D. Germline loops: CDR1 ENHRY, CDR2 SYGVKD. CDR3 length: 12 residues. Trimming removed 3 bases at V and 1 base at J, with 3 bases between.

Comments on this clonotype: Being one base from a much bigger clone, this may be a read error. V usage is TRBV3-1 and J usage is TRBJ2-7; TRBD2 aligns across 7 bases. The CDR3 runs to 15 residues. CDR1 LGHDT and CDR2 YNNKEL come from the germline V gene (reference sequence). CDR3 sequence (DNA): TGTGCCAGCTGCCATACGGGACTAAGCTCCTACGAGCAGTACTTC. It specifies CASCHTGLSSYEQYF.

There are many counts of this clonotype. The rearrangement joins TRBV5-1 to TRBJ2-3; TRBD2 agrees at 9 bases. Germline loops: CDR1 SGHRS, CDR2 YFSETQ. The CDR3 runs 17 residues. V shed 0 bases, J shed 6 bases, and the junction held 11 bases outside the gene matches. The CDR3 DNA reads TGCGCCAGCAGCTTGGCCAGGCGGGAGGGCTTCTCGGATACGCAGTATTTT. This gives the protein CASSLARREGFSDTQYF. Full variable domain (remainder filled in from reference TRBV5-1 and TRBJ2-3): KAGVTQTPRYLIKTRGQQVTLSCSPISGHRSVSWYQQTPGQGLQFLFEYFSETQRNKGNFPGRFSGRQFSNSRSEMNVSTLELGDSALYLCASSLARREGFSDTQYFGPGTRLTVL.

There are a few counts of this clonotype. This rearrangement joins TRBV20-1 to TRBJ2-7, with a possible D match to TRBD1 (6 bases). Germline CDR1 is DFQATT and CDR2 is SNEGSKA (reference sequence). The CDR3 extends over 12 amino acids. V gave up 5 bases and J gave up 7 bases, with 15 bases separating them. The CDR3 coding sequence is TGCAGTGCTCCCGGGACACTCCTGGAGCAGTACTTC. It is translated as CSAPGTLLEQYF.

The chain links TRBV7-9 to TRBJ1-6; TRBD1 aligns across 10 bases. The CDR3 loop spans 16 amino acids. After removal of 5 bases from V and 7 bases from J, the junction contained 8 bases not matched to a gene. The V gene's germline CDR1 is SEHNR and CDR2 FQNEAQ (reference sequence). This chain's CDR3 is CASSAAGTGVNSPLHF. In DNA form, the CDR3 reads TGTGCCAGCAGCGCAGCCGGGACAGGGGTCAATTCACCCCTCCACTTT. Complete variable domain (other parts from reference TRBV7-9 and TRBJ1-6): DTGVSQNPRHKITKRGQNVTFRCDPISEHNRLYWYRQTLGQGPEFLTYFQNEAQLEKSRLLSDRFSAERPKGSFSTLEIQRTEQGDSAMYLCASSAAGTGVNSPLHFGNGTRLTVT.

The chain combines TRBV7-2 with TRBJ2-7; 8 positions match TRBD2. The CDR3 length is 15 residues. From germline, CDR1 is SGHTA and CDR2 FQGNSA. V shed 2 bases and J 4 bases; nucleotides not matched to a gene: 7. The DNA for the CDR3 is TGTGCCAGCAGCTTATTACCGGGAGGGATATACGAGCAGTACTTC. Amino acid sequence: CASSLLPGGIYEQYF.

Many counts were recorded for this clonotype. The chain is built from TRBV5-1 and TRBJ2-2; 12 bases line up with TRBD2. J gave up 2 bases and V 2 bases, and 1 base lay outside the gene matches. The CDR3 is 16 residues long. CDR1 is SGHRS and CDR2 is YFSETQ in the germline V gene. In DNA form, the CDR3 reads TGCGCCAGCAGCTTACTAGCGGGAGGTAACACCGGGGAGCTGTTTTTT. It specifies CASSLLAGGNTGELFF. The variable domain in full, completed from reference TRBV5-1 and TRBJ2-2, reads KAGVTQTPRYLIKTRGQQVTLSCSPISGHRSVSWYQQTPGQGLQFLFEYFSETQRNKGNFPGRFSGRQFSNSRSEMNVSTLELGDSALYLCASSLLAGGNTGELFFGEGSRLTVL.

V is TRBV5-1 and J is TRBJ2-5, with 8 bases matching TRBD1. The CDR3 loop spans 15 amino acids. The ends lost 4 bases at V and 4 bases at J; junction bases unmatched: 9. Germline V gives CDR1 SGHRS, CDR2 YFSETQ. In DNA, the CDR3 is TGCGCCAGCAGCCAAGGACAGGGTAAGGGAGAGACCCAGTACTTC. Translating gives CASSQGQGKGETQYF.

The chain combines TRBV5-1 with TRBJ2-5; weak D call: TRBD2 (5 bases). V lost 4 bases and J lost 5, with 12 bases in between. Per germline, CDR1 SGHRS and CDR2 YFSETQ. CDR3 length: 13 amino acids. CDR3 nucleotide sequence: TGCGCCAGCAGCCTGGAGGTACGGGAGACCCAGTACTTC. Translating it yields CASSLEVRETQYF.

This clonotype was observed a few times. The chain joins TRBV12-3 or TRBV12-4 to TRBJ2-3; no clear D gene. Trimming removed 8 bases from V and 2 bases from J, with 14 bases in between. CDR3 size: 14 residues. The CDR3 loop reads CASALRIFTDTQYF. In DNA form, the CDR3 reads TGTGCCAGCGCCCTCAGAATCTTCACAGATACGCAGTATTTT.

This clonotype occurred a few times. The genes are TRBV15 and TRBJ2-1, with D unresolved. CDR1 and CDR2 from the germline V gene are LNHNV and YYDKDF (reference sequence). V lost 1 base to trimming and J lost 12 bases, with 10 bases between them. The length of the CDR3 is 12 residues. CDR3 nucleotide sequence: TGTGCCACCAGCAGAGCACATCGTAGGCAGTTCTTC. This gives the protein CATSRAHRRQFF.

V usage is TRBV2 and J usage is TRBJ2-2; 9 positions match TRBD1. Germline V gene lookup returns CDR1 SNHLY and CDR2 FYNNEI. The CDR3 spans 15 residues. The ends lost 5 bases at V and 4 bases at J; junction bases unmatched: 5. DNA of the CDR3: TGTGCCAGCAGTTATGACAGGGGGTCCACCGGGGAGCTGTTTTTT. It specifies CASSYDRGSTGELFF. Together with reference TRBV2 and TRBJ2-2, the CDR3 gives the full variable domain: EPEVTQTPSHQVTQMGQEVILRCVPISNHLYFYWYRQILGQKVEFLVSFYNNEISEKSEIFDDQFSVERPDGSNFTLKIRSTKLEDSAMYFCASSYDRGSTGELFFGEGSRLTVL.

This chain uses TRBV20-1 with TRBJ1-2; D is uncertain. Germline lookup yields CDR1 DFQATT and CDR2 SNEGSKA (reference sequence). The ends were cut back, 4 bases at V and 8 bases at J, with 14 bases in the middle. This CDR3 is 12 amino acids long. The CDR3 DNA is TGCAGTGCTACGCAGCAGCATCAGGGCTACACCTTC. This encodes CSATQQHQGYTF.

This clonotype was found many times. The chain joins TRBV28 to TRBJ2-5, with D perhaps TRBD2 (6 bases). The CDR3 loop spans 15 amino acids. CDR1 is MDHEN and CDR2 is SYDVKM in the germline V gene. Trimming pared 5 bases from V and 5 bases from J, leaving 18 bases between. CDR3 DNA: TGTGCCAGCAGTCCCCTCGCGGGTGGGGGGGAGACCCAGTACTTC. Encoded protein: CASSPLAGGGETQYF.

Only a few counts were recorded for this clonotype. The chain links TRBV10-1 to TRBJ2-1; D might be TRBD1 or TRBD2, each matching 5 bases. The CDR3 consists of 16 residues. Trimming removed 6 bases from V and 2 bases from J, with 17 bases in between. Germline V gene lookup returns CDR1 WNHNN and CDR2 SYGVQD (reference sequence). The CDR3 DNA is TGCGCCAGCAGGCATCCGGGACGGAAGACCTACAATGAGCAGTTCTTC. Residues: CASRHPGRKTYNEQFF.

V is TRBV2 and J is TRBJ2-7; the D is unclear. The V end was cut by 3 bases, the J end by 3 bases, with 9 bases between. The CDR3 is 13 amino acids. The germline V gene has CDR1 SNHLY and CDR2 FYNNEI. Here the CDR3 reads CASSDSALYEQYF. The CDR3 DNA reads TGTGCCAGCAGTGATTCAGCACTCTACGAGCAGTACTTC. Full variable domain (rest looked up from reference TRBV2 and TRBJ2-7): EPEVTQTPSHQVTQMGQEVILRCVPISNHLYFYWYRQILGQKVEFLVSFYNNEISEKSEIFDDQFSVERPDGSNFTLKIRSTKLEDSAMYFCASSDSALYEQYFGPGTRLTVT.

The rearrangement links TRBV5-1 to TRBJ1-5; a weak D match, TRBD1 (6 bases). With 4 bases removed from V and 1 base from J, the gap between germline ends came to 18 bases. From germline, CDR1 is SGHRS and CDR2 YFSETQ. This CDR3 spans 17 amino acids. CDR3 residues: CASSQKYNRVSNQPQHF. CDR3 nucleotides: TGCGCCAGCAGCCAAAAATATAACAGGGTAAGCAATCAGCCCCAGCATTTT.